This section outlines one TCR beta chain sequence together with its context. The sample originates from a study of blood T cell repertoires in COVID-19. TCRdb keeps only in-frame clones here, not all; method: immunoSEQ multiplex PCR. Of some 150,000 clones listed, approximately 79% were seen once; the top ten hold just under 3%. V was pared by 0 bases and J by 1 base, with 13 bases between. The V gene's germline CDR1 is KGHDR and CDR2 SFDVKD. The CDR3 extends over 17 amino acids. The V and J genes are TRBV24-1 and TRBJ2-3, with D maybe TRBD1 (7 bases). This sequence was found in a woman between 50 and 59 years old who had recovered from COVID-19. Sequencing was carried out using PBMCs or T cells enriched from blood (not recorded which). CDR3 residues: CATSDLSRGTGTDTQYF. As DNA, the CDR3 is TGTGCCACCAGTGATTTGTCCAGGGGGACTGGCACAGATACGCAGTATTTT.